This T cell receptor beta chain was observed in a study of OX40 agonist ivuxolimab in advanced cancers. Study at large: Anti-PD-1, anti-PD-L1 or anti-CTLA-4 therapy given earlier was allowed, and around 40% had some.

Study observations and caveats: CD4+ and CD8+ blood T cells expanded clonally by week 6 at 0.1 to 3.0 mg/kg.

This CDR3 is 14 amino acids long. Trimming removed 6 bases from V and 1 base from J, with 13 bases in between. CDR1 SNHLY and CDR2 FYNNEI come from the germline V gene. About this clone: No antigen is known for it. This sample also contains other DNA sequences that code for the same CDR3.

The investigators sampled blood at baseline, at cycle 4 day 1, and at cycle 7 day 1. TCRdb's copy holds only in-frame clones and misses some; the assay was immunoSEQ multiplex PCR. The top ten clones hold about 0.29% of a sample with about 69,000 clones, roughly 90% of them seen once. The rearrangement links TRBV2 to TRBJ2-7; D unclear. The input for sequencing was CD4+ or CD8+ T cells sorted from blood, taken in a trial of the OX40 agonist ivuxolimab. The receptor was derived from an adult with an advanced solid tumor such as melanoma, head and neck, liver or kidney cancer. CDR3 in DNA: TGTGCCAGCAGGTTGGGTTGGGTTTCCTACGAGCAGTACTTC. As protein: CASRLGWVSYEQYF.